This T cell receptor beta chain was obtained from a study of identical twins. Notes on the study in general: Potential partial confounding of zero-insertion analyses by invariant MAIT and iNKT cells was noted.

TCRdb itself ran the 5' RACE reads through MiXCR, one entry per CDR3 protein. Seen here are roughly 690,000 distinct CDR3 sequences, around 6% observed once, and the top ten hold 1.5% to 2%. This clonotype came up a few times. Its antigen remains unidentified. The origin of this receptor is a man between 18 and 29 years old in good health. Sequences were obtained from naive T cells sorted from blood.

CDR3 nucleotide sequence: TGTGCCAGCAGCTTAGGCCCGACGGGGCCACAGTACTTC. Translated: CASSLGPTGPQYF. V gene TRBV11-3 combines with J gene TRBJ2-5, with D perhaps matching TRBD1 or TRBD2 (5 bases each). Deletions cut 1 base from V and 11 bases from J, with 14 bases between. From germline, CDR1 is SGHNT and CDR2 YENEEA. This CDR3 region has 13 residues.